This record covers a single T cell receptor beta chain. The sample originates from a study of blood T cell repertoires in COVID-19. In the study overall: From T cells, B-cell-depleted T cells, or PBMCs came the material, which was cDNA or gDNA.

Membership in each cohort depended on participant-reported clinical history. Recovered participants had two consecutive negative NP/OP PCR tests, healthcare professional clearance, or symptom resolution. The CDR3 has 15 amino acids. The V and J ends lost 0 bases and 6 bases, in that order; junction bases with no gene match: 8. CDR1 and CDR2 (germline): SGDLS, YYNGEE. Method: immunoSEQ multiplex PCR; TCRdb's copy keeps in-frame clones and lacks some. The sample yields about 380,000 clones, around 87% seen once. This clonotype was sampled from a man aged 30 to 45 who had recovered from COVID-19. The genes are TRBV9 and TRBJ1-2, with TRBD1 matching 7 bases. The sequenced sample was PBMCs or T cells enriched from blood (not recorded which). The CDR3 DNA is TGTGCCAGCAGCGTAGATCTAGGGACAGCCAATGGCTACACCTTC. It yields the protein CASSVDLGTANGYTF.